The source of this T cell receptor (beta chain) is a study of blood T cells in healthy people across ages. V was shortened by 3 bases and J by 3 bases, with 6 bases between the two germline ends. Germline V CDR1 and CDR2: SQVTM, ANQGSEA. This CDR3 is 12 amino acids long. This clonotype showed up just a few times. It was with a sample-barcoded 5' primer and a J-beta primer mix that a second PCR of about 7 to 12 cycles was run. Every molecule of cDNA carried a tag from a template-switch adaptor with 12 random nucleotides. MiXCR, run by TCRdb on the 5' RACE reads, gives a single entry per CDR3 protein. The table includes about 1.4 million distinct CDR3 sequences, almost 60% detected once.

This TCR was sampled from a man between 18 and 35 years old in good health. The sample consisted of blood. The V gene is TRBV29-1, the J gene TRBJ2-1; tentatively, D is TRBD2 (5 bases). The CDR3 loop reads CSVEGDYNEQFF. CDR3 nucleotides: TGCAGCGTTGAGGGAGACTACAATGAGCAGTTCTTC.